The 17 T cell receptor beta chains in this list originate from one sample, sequenced in a study of radiation and T cells in renal cell carcinoma. TCRdb's table, derived via immunoSEQ multiplex PCR, lists solely in-frame clones and lacks some. The sample carries 95,000 to 150,000 clones, about four fifths recorded once. Time point meaning: baseline pretreatment blood. Described treatment: 15 Gy SBRT to primary tumor, nephrectomy 4 weeks later. This material consisted of blood, taken from a patient whose treatment included radiotherapy and nephrectomy. The receptors were sampled from a woman aged 60-70 years with renal cell carcinoma.

The chain is built from TRBV5-8 and TRBJ2-2; TRBD2 aligns across 10 bases. Germline assignment: CDR1 SGHTS and CDR2 YDEGEE. The trim removed 5 bases at V and 7 bases at J, leaving 2 bases unmatched. This CDR3 spans 13 amino acids. CDR3 residues: CASRVAGGGELFF. In DNA form, the CDR3 reads TGTGCCAGCAGAGTAGCGGGAGGCGGGGAGCTGTTTTTT.

J is TRBJ2-2 and V is TRBV25-1; either TRBD1 or TRBD2 may fit D (5 bases each). This CDR3 spans 14 amino acids. CDR1 MGHDK and CDR2 SYGVNS come from the germline V gene. The ends were cut back, 5 bases at V and 4 bases at J, with 11 bases in the middle. The CDR3 coding sequence is TGTGCCAGCAGTCCCAGGGCGGGCACCGGGGAGCTGTTTTTT. It translates to CASSPRAGTGELFF.

This chain joins TRBV9 and TRBJ2-3; D is undetermined. There are 16 residues in the CDR3. Trimming removed 0 bases from V and 0 bases from J, with 11 bases in between. CDR1 and CDR2 from the germline V gene are SGDLS and YYNGEE. In nucleotides, the CDR3 is TGTGCCAGCAGCGTAGGTATAAACCCTAGCACAGATACGCAGTATTTT. This translates into CASSVGINPSTDTQYF. Together with reference TRBV9 and TRBJ2-3, the CDR3 gives the full variable domain: DSGVTQTPKHLITATGQRVTLRCSPRSGDLSVYWYQQSLDQGLQFLIQYYNGEERAKGNILERFSAQQFPDLHSELNLSSLELGDSALYFCASSVGINPSTDTQYFGPGTRLTVL.

The V call is TRBV5-1, the J call TRBJ2-3; a weak D match, TRBD2 (5 bases). Germline V CDR1 and CDR2: SGHRS, YFSETQ. This CDR3 comprises 14 residues. Trimming stripped 1 base from V and 2 bases from J, with 8 bases between. The CDR3 region is CASSLLDSTDTQYF. The CDR3, as DNA: TGCGCCAGCAGCTTGCTGGACTCCACAGATACGCAGTATTTT.

This clone was recorded a few times. The chain combines TRBV2 with TRBJ1-1; possibly TRBD1 for D (5 bases). Germline V gene lookup returns CDR1 SNHLY and CDR2 FYNNEI. This CDR3 region has 14 residues. V was shortened by 5 bases and J by 8 bases, with 18 bases between the two germline ends. The CDR3 here is CASSLRWDLSEAFF. CDR3 sequence (DNA): TGTGCCAGCAGTTTAAGGTGGGACTTATCAGAAGCTTTCTTT.

This clone showed up just a few times. The CDR3 nucleotides are TGTGCCAGCAGTTTGGGTGGTATCACCTACGAGCAGTACTTC. It encodes CASSLGGITYEQYF. This chain uses TRBV28 with TRBJ2-7; D remains ambiguous. Germline assignment: CDR1 MDHEN and CDR2 SYDVKM. Deletions cut 3 bases from V and 2 bases from J, with 11 bases between. CDR3 length: 14 residues.

The rearrangement links TRBV6-5 to TRBJ2-4; D call uncertain. Per germline, CDR1 MNHEY and CDR2 SVGAGI. The germline V and J ends were trimmed by 4 bases and 5 bases, with 15 bases remaining between them. This CDR3 has 15 residues. CDR3 DNA sequence: TGTGCCAGCAGTTCCGCACAAGATCGGGAAAACATTCAGTACTTC. It codes for CASSSAQDRENIQYF.

The rearrangement uses TRBV27 and TRBJ1-1; 7 bases fit TRBD1. Unmatched junction bases numbered 4, after V lost 3 bases and J lost 6 bases. This CDR3 is built from 13 residues. From germline, CDR1 is MNHEY and CDR2 SMNVEV (reference sequence). In nucleotides, the CDR3 is TGTGCCAGCAGTTTCCAAGGACAGGCTGAAGCTTTCTTT. Translation: CASSFQGQAEAFF.

This sequence joins TRBV19 and TRBJ2-3; 8 bases line up with TRBD1. The trim removed 7 bases at V and 5 bases at J, leaving 17 bases unmatched. The CDR3 runs to 17 residues. Germline CDR1 LNHDA, CDR2 SQIVND (reference sequence). The CDR3 loop reads CASTQGEGQGSKDTQYF. In DNA, the CDR3 is TGTGCCAGTACCCAAGGAGAAGGACAGGGTAGTAAAGATACGCAGTATTTT.

The chain has TRBV7-9 and TRBJ1-2, with TRBD1 matching over 7 bases. This CDR3 has 13 residues. Germline assignment: CDR1 SEHNR and CDR2 FQNEAQ (reference sequence). J lost 2 bases, V lost 5 bases, and 2 bases had no gene match. The CDR3 here is CASSPQGNYGYTF. The CDR3 coding sequence is TGTGCCAGCAGCCCACAGGGGAACTATGGCTACACCTTC.

This clone has only a few counts. The chain links TRBV5-1 to TRBJ1-2, with D possibly being TRBD1 (5 bases). The germline V and J ends were trimmed by 5 bases and 0 bases, with 11 bases remaining between them. Germline CDR1 is SGHRS and CDR2 is YFSETQ. This CDR3 is 14 amino acids long. CDR3 loop: CASSRDDSNYGYTF. DNA of the CDR3: TGCGCCAGCAGTAGGGACGACTCTAACTATGGCTACACCTTC.

This sequence joins TRBV21-1 and TRBJ1-5; the D call in the table, TRBD1, was not verified against the DNA. TRBV21-1 is listed as a pseudogene. The CDR3 runs 16 residues. The CDR3 sequence: CASNLEQGSSNQPQHF. As DNA, the CDR3 is TGTGCCAGCAACCTAGAACAGGGTTCCAGCAATCAGCCCCAGCATTTT.

This chain uses TRBV6-5 with TRBJ1-5; D uncertain. Germline V gene lookup returns CDR1 MNHEY and CDR2 SVGAGI. The CDR3 runs 15 residues. V lost 4 bases and J 0 bases, leaving 10 bases between the germline ends. CDR3 in DNA: TGTGCCAGCAGTTGGGGTGGGGATAGCAATCAGCCCCAGCATTTT. Its protein is CASSWGGDSNQPQHF.

The chain links TRBV20-1 to TRBJ2-2, with D uncertain. V was trimmed by 8 bases and J by 8 bases, leaving 12 bases between them. The CDR3 extends over 11 amino acids. Germline V gene sequence: CDR1 DFQATT, CDR2 SNEGSKA (reference sequence). CDR3 nucleotide sequence: TGCAGTATGACCACGACAGGGGAGCTGTTTTTT. Translated: CSMTTTGELFF.

This chain links TRBV28 with TRBJ1-2; maybe TRBD1 (6 bases). The CDR3 runs to 14 residues. Trimming left V 10 bases short and J 8 bases short, with 23 bases between. Germline V lookup: CDR1 MDHEN, CDR2 SYDVKM. CDR3 sequence: CATLRGGGSHGYTF. DNA for the CDR3: TGTGCCACCCTTAGGGGGGGCGGATCGCACGGCTACACCTTC.

This clone occurred a few times. V and J are TRBV28 and TRBJ1-2; TRBD1 agrees at 11 bases. CDR3 length: 14 residues. CDR1 is MDHEN and CDR2 is SYDVKM in the germline V gene. V trimming: 5 bases; J trimming: 7 bases; junction bases outside the gene matches: 6. The CDR3 is CASSPLGTGGGYTF. The CDR3 nucleotides are TGTGCCAGCAGTCCGCTCGGGACAGGGGGTGGCTACACCTTC.

In its sample, this clone was seen once. The CDR3 is CSVSGGRGHTEAFF. The CDR3, as DNA: TGCAGCGTTTCGGGGGGCAGGGGGCACACTGAAGCTTTCTTT. The chain uses TRBV29-1 and TRBJ1-1, with 8 bases identical to TRBD1. V lost 5 bases and J lost 3; bases outside the gene matches: 8. Germline V CDR1 and CDR2: SQVTM, ANQGSEA. This CDR3 region has 14 residues.